This is a list of T cell receptor beta chains from one sample in a study of shared clonotypes between healthy human individuals. Measured with immunoSEQ multiplex PCR; TCRdb has only the in-frame clones, and not every one. The table lists about 2.3 million clones, 93% of them singletons, with 0.39% in the top ten. Sequenced input: naive CD4+ T cells from PBMCs. These receptors were collected from a man aged 18 to 35 in good health. Some clones in this sample may be carry-over from other donors' samples. Each CDR3 is given with its conserved first and last residue. A D gene is named only where the DNA matches it firmly. Expanded clones get a size class; other rows say once, few or many, or leave the size out.

>TRBJ2-2|.|TRBV5-1|.
TGCGCCAGCAGCCCTCTCCCCCTAAATCCCGGGGAGCTGTTTTTT
CASSPLPLNPGELFF
>TRBJ2-1|TRBD2|TRBV6-1|once
TGTGCCAGCAGTGGCCAGGGAGGGAATGAGCAGTTCTTC
CASSGQGGNEQFF
>TRBJ2-2|.|TRBV28|.
TGTGCCAGCCTGGGGGGGAACACCGGGGAGCTGTTTTTT
CASLGGNTGELFF
>TRBJ2-7|.|TRBV5-1|.
TGCGCCAGCAGCCTGGAGCTAGCGTCCTCCTACGAGCAGTACTTC
CASSLELASSYEQYF
>TRBJ2-7|.|TRBV6-1|.
TGTGCCAGCAGTGAATACCCCCCGGGGGTGTCAGTCGCCTACGAGCAGTACTTC
CASSEYPPGVSVAYEQYF
>TRBJ2-1|.|TRBV7-9|.
TGTGCCAGCAGCGGTAGCGGACGCGGGAATGAGCAGTTCTTC
CASSGSGRGNEQFF
>TRBJ2-7|.|TRBV27|.
TGTGCCAGCAGTTTGGCCAGCTCCTACGAGCAGTACTTC
CASSLASSYEQYF
>TRBJ1-1|TRBD1|TRBV23-1|.
TGCGCCAGCATAGGAGGTCTGGACAGGGGATGTGACACTGAAGCTTTCTTT
CASIGGLDRGCDTEAFF
>TRBJ2-5|TRBD2|TRBV5-4|.
TGTGCCAGCAGCCCCGATAGCGGGAGGGAGACCCAGTACTTC
CASSPDSGRETQYF
>TRBJ1-2|.|TRBV6-1|.
TGTGCCAGCAGCGATTCCCCGCGGGCTAACTATGGCTACACCTTC
CASSDSPRANYGYTF
>TRBJ2-5|TRBD2|TRBV5-1|.
TGCGCCAGCAGCTTATCCCTAGCGGGAGGTGGAGAGACCCAGTACTTC
CASSLSLAGGGETQYF
>TRBJ1-5|.|TRBV15|.
TGTGCCACCAGCAGGGATCCCCCCACGAGCAATCAGCCCCAGCATTTT
CATSRDPPTSNQPQHF
>TRBJ2-1|TRBD2|TRBV6-4|.
TGTGCCAGCAGAGCCTTAGCGGGAGTCAACAATGAGCAGTTCTTC
CASRALAGVNNEQFF
>TRBJ1-1|.|TRBV15|.
TGTGCCACCAGCAGAGAGGTATATGGGGGACTCTCCGGGCTTGGCACTGAAGCTTTCTTT
CATSREVYGGLSGLGTEAFF
>TRBJ1-1|.|TRBV28|few
TGTGCCAGCAGTTCTCCAGAGGGACGGGCTGGCACTGAAGCTTTCTTT
CASSSPEGRAGTEAFF
>TRBJ2-1|.|TRBV6-6|.
TGTGCCAGCAGTCTAAGGGGCAATGAGCAGTTCTTC
CASSLRGNEQFF
>TRBJ1-5|.|TRBV5-5|.
TGTGCCAGCAGCTTGGAAAGCAATCAGCCCCAGCATTTT
CASSLESNQPQHF
>TRBJ1-1|TRBD1|TRBV6-5|.
TGTGCCAGCAGCCAGGGACAGCTGAACACTGAAGCTTTCTTT
CASSQGQLNTEAFF
>TRBJ2-1|.|TRBV9|.
TGTGCCAGCAGCGTTCTAGGGCAGTACAATGAGCAGTTCTTC
CASSVLGQYNEQFF
>TRBJ2-7|TRBD1|TRBV6-5|.
TGTGCCAGCAGTTACTCCTTGGACAGGGACGAGCAGTACTTC
CASSYSLDRDEQYF
>TRBJ2-6|.|TRBV27|.
TGTGCCAGCAGCAGACAGACCTTAGGAGCTGGGGCCAACGTCCTGACTTTC
CASSRQTLGAGANVLTF
>TRBJ2-3|.|TRBV5-1|.
TGCGCCAGCAGCTCTCAGGGGCCCACAGATACGCAGTATTTT
CASSSQGPTDTQYF
>TRBJ1-3|.|TRBV28|.
TGTGCCAGCAGTTTATTCGCAGGCTCGAGCTCTGGAAACACCATATATTTT
CASSLFAGSSSGNTIYF
>TRBJ2-5|TRBD2|TRBV28|once
TGTGCCAGCAAATTGGGGCTAGCGGATTTAGAGACCCAGTACTTC
CASKLGLADLETQYF
>TRBJ1-1|.|TRBV6-1|once
TGTGCCAGCAGTGAAGGTCGATTCCTCCCCCGCTTT
CASSEGRFLPRF
>TRBJ2-3|TRBD2|TRBV5-4|once
TGTGCCAGCAGCCCACAACTAGCGGACACAGATACGCAGTATTTT
CASSPQLADTDTQYF
>TRBJ2-3|TRBD2|TRBV10-3|few
TGTGCCGTAGCTAGCGGGAGCACAGATACGCAGTATTTT
CAVASGSTDTQYF
>TRBJ1-5|.|TRBV29-1|few
TGCAGCGTTGGGTTGCGGGGGTACCAGCCCCAGCATTTT
CSVGLRGYQPQHF
>TRBJ2-3|.|TRBV11-3|once
TGTGCCAGCAGCTTAGTTGGCGCAGATACGCAGTATTTT
CASSLVGADTQYF
>TRBJ2-3|TRBD1|TRBV9|.
TGTGCCAGCAGCGTAGTGTCAGGGGGCTGGGATACGCAGTATTTT
CASSVVSGGWDTQYF
>TRBJ1-2|TRBD1|TRBV28|.
TGTGCCAGCACTTTGGACAGGGGTTTTGGCTACACCTTC
CASTLDRGFGYTF
>TRBJ1-3|TRBD1|TRBV11-2|.
TGTGCCAGCAGCCCCCGGACAGGGCCCGGAAACACCATATATTTT
CASSPRTGPGNTIYF
>TRBJ1-2|.|TRBV5-1|.
TGCGCCAGCAGCAGGGACGGCCCCTATGGCTACACCTTC
CASSRDGPYGYTF
>TRBJ1-1|.|TRBV28|.
TGTGCCAGCAGCCCAATCCGGCGGGTCACTGAAGCTTTCTTT
CASSPIRRVTEAFF
>TRBJ1-1|TRBD1|TRBV14|.
TGTGCCAGCAGCCAGGACAGGAGGAACACTGAAGCTTTCTTT
CASSQDRRNTEAFF
>TRBJ2-2|.|TRBV18|.
TGTGCCAGCTCACCATTCAGGGGCGACACCGGGGAGCTGTTTTTT
CASSPFRGDTGELFF
>TRBJ2-1|TRBD2|TRBV25-1|.
TGTGCCAGCACCTCATTTGGGACTAGCGGGAGGGTCAATGAGCAGTTCTTC
CASTSFGTSGRVNEQFF
>TRBJ1-5|.|TRBV21-1|.
TGTGCCAGCAGCAAAGCGTTCGGGGGGACAGGGGGCATAGCCCAGCATTTT
CASSKAFGGTGGIAQHF
>TRBJ2-3|TRBD1|TRBV2|.
TGTGCCAGCCGGCCGGACAGGGGCACAGATACGCAGTATTTT
CASRPDRGTDTQYF
>TRBJ2-7|.|TRBV30|.
TGTGCCTGGATGGAGAGAAACCCCGCCGAGCAGTACTTC
CAWMERNPAEQYF
>TRBJ1-2|TRBD1|TRBV30|.
TGTGCCTCCCAGGGGGATGGCTACACCTTC
CASQGDGYTF
>TRBJ1-1|.|TRBV7-9|.
TGTGCCAGCAGCTTTTCGGGGGGCGAAACTGAAGCTTTCTTT
CASSFSGGETEAFF
>TRBJ1-1|TRBD1|TRBV18|few
TGTGCCAGCTCACCTGGACAGGACACTGAAGCTTTCTTT
CASSPGQDTEAFF
>TRBJ1-2|.|TRBV5-1|.
TGCGCCAGCAGCCCGGGGGCAGGGGACTATGGCTACACCTTC
CASSPGAGDYGYTF
>TRBJ2-1|.|TRBV11-3|.
TGTGCCAGCAGCTCTCGGGACGGGGATGAGCAGTTCTTC
CASSSRDGDEQFF
>TRBJ2-1|.|TRBV5-6|.
TGTGCCAGCAGCCTGAGAAGGACGGCTTACAATGAGCAGTTCTTC
CASSLRRTAYNEQFF
>TRBJ1-5|.|TRBV7-3|few
TGTGCCAGCAGCTCTTCGGCCAATAGCAATCAGCCCCAGCATTTT
CASSSSANSNQPQHF
>TRBJ2-3|TRBD1|TRBV9|.
TGTGCCAGCAGCGTCACCGCCGGGACAGGGTTAGATACGCAGTATTTT
CASSVTAGTGLDTQYF
>TRBJ2-2|.|TRBV28|.
TGTGCCAGCAGTCGGGGACAGAACACCGGGGAGCTGTTTTTT
CASSRGQNTGELFF